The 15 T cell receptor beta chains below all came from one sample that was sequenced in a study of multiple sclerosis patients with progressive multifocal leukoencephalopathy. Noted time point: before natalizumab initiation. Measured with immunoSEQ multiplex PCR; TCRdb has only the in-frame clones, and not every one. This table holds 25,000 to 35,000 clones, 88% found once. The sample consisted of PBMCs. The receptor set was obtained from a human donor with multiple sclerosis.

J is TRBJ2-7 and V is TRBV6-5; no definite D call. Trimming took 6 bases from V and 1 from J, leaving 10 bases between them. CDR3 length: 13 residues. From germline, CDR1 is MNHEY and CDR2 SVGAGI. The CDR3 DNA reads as TGTGCCAGCAGAGCTAGGTGGTCCTACGAGCAGTACTTC. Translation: CASRARWSYEQYF.

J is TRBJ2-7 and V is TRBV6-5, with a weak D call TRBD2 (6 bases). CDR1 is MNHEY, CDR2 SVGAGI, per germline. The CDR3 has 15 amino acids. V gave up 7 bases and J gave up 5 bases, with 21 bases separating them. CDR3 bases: TGTGCCAGCACCGGCCGGGGGTCCGGTGAGGACGAGCAGTACTTC. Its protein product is CASTGRGSGEDEQYF.

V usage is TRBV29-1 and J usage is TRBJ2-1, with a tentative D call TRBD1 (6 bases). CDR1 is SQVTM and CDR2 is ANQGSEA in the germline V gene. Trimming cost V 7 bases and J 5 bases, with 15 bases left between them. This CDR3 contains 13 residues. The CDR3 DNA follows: TGCAGCGCCAGAAGGACAGTGGACAATGAGCAGTTCTTC. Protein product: CSARRTVDNEQFF.

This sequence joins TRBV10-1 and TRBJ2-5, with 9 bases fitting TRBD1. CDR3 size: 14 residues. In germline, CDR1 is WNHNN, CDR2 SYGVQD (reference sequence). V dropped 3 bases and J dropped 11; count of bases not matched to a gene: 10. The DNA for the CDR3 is TGCGCCAGCAGTGATACACAGGGGGCAGGAGAGCAGTACTTC. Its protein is CASSDTQGAGEQYF.

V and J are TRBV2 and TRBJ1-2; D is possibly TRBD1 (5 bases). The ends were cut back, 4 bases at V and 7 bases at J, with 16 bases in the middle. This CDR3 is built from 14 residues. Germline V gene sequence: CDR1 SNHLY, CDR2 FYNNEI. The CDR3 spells CASSGEQARGGYTF. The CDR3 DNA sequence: TGTGCCAGCAGTGGAGAACAGGCTCGAGGTGGCTACACCTTC.

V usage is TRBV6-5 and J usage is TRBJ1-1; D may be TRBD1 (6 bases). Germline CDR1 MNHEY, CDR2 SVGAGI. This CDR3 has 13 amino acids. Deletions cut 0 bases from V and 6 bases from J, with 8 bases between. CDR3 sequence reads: CASSYSQGSEAFF. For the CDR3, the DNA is TGTGCCAGCAGTTACTCGCAGGGGTCTGAAGCTTTCTTT.

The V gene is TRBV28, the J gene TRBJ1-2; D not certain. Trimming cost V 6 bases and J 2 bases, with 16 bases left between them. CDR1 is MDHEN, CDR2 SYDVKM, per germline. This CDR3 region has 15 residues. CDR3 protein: CASSPTDGRNYGYTF. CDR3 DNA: TGTGCCAGCAGCCCTACGGACGGGAGAAACTATGGCTACACCTTC.

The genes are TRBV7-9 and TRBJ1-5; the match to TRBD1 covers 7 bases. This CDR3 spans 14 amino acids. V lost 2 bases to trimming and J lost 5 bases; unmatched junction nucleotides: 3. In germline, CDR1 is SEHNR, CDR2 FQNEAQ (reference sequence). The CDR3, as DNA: TGTGCCAGCAGCTTACGACAGGGTCATCAGCCCCAGCATTTT. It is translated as CASSLRQGHQPQHF.

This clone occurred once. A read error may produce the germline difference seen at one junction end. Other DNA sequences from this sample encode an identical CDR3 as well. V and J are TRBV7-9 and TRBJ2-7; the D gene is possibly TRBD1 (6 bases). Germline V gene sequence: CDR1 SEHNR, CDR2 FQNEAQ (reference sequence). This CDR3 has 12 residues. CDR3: CASSRGGYEQYF. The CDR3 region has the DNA TGCGCCAGCAGCAGAGGGGGATACGAGCAGTACTTC.

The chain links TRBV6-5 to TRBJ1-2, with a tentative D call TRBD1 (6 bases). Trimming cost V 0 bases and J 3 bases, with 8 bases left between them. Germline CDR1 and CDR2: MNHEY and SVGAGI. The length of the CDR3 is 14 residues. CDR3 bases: TGTGCCAGCAGTTACTCCTACAGGGACTATGGCTACACCTTC. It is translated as CASSYSYRDYGYTF.

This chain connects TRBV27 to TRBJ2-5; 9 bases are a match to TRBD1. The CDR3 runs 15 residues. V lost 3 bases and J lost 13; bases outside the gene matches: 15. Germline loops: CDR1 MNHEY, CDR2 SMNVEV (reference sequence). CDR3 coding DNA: TGTGCCAGCAGTTTCGCGCCGGGACAGGGCTACGAGCGGTACTTC. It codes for CASSFAPGQGYERYF.

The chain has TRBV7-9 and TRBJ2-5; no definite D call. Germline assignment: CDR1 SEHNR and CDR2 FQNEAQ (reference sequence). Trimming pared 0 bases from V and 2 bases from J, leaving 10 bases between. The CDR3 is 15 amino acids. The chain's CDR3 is CASSLALGLQETQYF. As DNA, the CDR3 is TGTGCCAGCAGCTTAGCTCTAGGCCTTCAAGAGACCCAGTACTTC.

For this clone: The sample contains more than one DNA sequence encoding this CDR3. The CDR3 sequence: CASSLAGTGITEAFF. Written as DNA, the CDR3 is TGTGCCAGCAGCTTGGCCGGGACGGGGATCACTGAAGCTTTCTTT. This chain joins TRBV5-8 and TRBJ1-1; tentatively, D is TRBD1 (5 bases). The CDR3 has 15 residues. V gave up 0 bases and J gave up 4 bases, with 13 bases separating them. Per the germline V gene, CDR1 is SGHTS and CDR2 is YDEGEE.

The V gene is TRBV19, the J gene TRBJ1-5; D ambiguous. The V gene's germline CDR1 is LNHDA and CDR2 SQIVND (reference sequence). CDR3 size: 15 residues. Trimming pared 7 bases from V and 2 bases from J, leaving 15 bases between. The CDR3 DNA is TGTGCCAGTACCCCCATCCGTGGTGGCAATCAGCCCCAGCATTTT. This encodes CASTPIRGGNQPQHF.

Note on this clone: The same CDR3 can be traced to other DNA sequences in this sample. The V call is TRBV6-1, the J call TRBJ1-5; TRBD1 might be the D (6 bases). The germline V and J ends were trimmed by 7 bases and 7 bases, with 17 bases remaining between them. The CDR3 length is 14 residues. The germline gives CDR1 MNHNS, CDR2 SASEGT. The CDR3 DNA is TGTGCCAGCAAGCCAGCCGGGACAAAACAGCCCCAGCATTTT. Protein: CASKPAGTKQPQHF.